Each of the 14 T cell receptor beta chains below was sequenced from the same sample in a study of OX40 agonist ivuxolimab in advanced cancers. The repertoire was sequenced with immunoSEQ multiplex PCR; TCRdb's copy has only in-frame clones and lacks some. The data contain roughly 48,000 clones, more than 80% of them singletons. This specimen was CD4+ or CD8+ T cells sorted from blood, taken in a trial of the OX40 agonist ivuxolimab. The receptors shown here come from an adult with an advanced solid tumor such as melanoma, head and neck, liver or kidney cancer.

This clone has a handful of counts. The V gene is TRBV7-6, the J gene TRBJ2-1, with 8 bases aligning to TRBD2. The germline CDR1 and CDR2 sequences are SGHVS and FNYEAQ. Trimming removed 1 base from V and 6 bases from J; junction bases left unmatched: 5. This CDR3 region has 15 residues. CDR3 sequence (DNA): TGTGCCAGCAGCTTAGTTAGCGGGGCGGGCAATGAGCAGTTCTTC. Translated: CASSLVSGAGNEQFF.

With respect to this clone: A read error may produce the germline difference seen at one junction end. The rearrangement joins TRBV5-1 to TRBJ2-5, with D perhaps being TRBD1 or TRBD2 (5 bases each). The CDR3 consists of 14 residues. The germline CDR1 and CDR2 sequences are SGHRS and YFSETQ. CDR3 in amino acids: CANSLAGAGETQYF. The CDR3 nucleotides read TGCGCCAACAGCTTGGCCGGGGCGGGAGAGACCCAGTACTTC.

CDR3 nucleotides: TGTGCCAGCAAGGCTCGGGTTAGTGAAGCTTTCTTT. This gives the protein CASKARVSEAFF. This sequence joins TRBV6-5 and TRBJ1-1; D is unclear. The CDR3 extends over 12 amino acids. Germline CDR1 MNHEY, CDR2 SVGAGI. Trimming stripped 7 bases from V and 7 bases from J, with 13 bases between.

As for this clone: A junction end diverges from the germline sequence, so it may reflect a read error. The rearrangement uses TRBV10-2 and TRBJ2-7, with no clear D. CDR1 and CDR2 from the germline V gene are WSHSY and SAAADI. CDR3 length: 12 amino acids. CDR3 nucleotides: TGCGCCAGCACTGAGCAGAACTACGAGCAGTACTTC. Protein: CASTEQNYEQYF.

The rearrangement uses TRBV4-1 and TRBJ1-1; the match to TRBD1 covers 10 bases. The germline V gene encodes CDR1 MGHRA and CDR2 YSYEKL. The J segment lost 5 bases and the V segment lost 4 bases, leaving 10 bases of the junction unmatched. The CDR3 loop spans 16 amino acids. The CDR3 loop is CASSLGQGGWRTEAFF. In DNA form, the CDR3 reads TGCGCCAGCAGCCTAGGACAGGGGGGATGGAGGACTGAAGCTTTCTTT.

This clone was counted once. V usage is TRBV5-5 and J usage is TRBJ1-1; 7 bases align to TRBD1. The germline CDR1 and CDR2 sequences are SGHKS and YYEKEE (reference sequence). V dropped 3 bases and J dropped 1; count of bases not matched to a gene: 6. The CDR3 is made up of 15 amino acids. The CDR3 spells CASSSEGTENTEAFF. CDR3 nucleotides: TGTGCCAGCAGCTCAGAGGGGACAGAGAACACTGAAGCTTTCTTT.

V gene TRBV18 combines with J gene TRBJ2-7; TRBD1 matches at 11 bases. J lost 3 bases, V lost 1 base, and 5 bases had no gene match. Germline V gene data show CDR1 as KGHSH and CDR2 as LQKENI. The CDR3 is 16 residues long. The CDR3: CASSPLGQGAIYEQYF. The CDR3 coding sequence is TGTGCCAGCTCACCACTAGGACAGGGGGCGATCTACGAGCAGTACTTC. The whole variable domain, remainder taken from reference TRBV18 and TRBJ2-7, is NAGVMQNPRHLVRRRGQEARLRCSPMKGHSHVYWYRQLPEEGLKFMVYLQKENIIDESGMPKERFSAEFPKEGPSILRIQQVVRGDSAAYFCASSPLGQGAIYEQYFGPGTRLTVT.

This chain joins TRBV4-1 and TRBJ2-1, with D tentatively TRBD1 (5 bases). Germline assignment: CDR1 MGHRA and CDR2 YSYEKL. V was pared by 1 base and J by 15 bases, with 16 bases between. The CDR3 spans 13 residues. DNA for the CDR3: TGCGCCAGCAGCCAAGCCGGACACCGAGGTTCGTTCTTC. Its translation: CASSQAGHRGSFF.

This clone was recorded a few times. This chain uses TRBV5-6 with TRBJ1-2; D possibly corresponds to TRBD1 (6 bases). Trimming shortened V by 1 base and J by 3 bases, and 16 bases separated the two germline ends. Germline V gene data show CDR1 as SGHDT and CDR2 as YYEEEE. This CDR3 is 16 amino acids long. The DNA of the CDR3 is TGTGCCAGCAGCTTGATGGGGGCGCTTACTTACTATGGCTACACCTTC. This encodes CASSLMGALTYYGYTF. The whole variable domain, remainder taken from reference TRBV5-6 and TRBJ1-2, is DAGVTQSPTHLIKTRGQQVTLRCSPKSGHDTVSWYQQALGQGPQFIFQYYEEEERQRGNFPDRFSGHQFPNYSSELNVNALLLGDSALYLCASSLMGALTYYGYTFGSGTRLTVV.

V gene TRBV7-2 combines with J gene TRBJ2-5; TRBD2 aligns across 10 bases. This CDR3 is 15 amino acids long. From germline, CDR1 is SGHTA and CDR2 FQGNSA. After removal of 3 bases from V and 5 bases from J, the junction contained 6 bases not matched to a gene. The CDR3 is CASSFTAGGLETQYF. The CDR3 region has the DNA TGTGCCAGCAGCTTTACAGCGGGGGGGCTCGAGACCCAGTACTTC.

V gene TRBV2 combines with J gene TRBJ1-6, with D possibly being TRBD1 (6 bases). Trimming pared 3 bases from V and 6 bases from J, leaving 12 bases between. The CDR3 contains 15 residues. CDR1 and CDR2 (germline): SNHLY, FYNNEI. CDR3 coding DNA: TGTGCCAGCAGTGACCGACAGGCAAGTAATTCACCCCTCCACTTT. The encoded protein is CASSDRQASNSPLHF.

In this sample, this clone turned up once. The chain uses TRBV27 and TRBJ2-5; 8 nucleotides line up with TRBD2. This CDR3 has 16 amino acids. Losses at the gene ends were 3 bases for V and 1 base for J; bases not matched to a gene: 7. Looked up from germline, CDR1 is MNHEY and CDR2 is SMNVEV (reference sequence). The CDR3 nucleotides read TGTGCCAGCAGTTTGGGTGGGGCGGGGGGCCAAGAGACCCAGTACTTC. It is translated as CASSLGGAGGQETQYF.

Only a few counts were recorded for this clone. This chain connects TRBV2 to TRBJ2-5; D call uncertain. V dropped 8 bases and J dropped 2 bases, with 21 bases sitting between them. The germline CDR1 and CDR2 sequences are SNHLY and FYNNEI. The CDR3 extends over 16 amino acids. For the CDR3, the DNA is TGTGCCAGCGAAGGGTTCCTTTACAGCGTTCAAGAGACCCAGTACTTC. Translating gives CASEGFLYSVQETQYF.

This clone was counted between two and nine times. CDR3 protein: CASSLGISNYGYTF. The CDR3 DNA reads TGTGCCAGCAGCTTAGGAATTAGTAACTATGGCTACACCTTC. The chain joins TRBV7-2 to TRBJ1-2; D call uncertain. Germline V lookup: CDR1 SGHTA, CDR2 FQGNSA. Trimming took 1 base from V and 1 from J, leaving 7 bases between them. The CDR3 covers 14 residues.